These T cell receptor beta chains were read from a single sample in a study of OX40 agonist ivuxolimab in advanced cancers. Repertoires were generated with immunoSEQ multiplex PCR, while TCRdb's copy carries only in-frame clones and drops some. Here the sample spans some 77,000 clones, 75% to 90% being singletons. The material was CD4+ or CD8+ T cells sorted from blood, obtained in a trial of the OX40 agonist ivuxolimab. These receptors all come from an adult with an advanced solid tumor such as melanoma, head and neck, liver or kidney cancer. Each CDR3 is given with its conserved first and last residue. The size of a clone is reported for some rows only, either as once, few or many, or as a class for expanded clones.

v_call	j_call	clone_size	cdr3_aa
TRBV11-3	TRBJ2-1	few	CASSSGLAELHNEQFF
TRBV5-6	TRBJ2-7	once	CASTSGKFYEQYF
TRBV11-2	TRBJ2-5	.	CASSLLYQETQYF
TRBV9	TRBJ2-2	few	CASSVTPTGELFF
TRBV19	TRBJ1-4	.	CASMVGTQNEKLFF
TRBV7-8	TRBJ2-7	.	CASSLGTVYYEQYF
TRBV19	TRBJ2-1	.	CASRRPGQGYEQFF
TRBV9	.	.	CASSVATSGRNEQYF
TRBV7-3	TRBJ2-2	once	CASSLEGLKNTGELFF
TRBV7-8	TRBJ1-3	.	CASGGTGVSGNTIYF
TRBV7-9	TRBJ1-1	.	CASNQLPNTEAFF
TRBV5-1	TRBJ2-7	.	CASSSGLAGEFSYEQYF
TRBV27	TRBJ2-1	.	CASSVYLSRSYNEQFF
TRBV5-6	TRBJ2-1	.	CASSLSSFNEQFF
TRBV28	TRBJ1-4	.	CASSAQIIATNEKLFF
TRBV2	TRBJ2-2	.	CASSEPGELFF
TRBV7-2	TRBJ1-5	.	CASSLGGRGHNQPQHF
TRBV9	TRBJ2-2	.	CASSVEGTATGELFF
TRBV5-5	TRBJ1-2	.	CASSSQPGVNYGYTF
TRBV6-5	TRBJ1-6	.	CARRTDYNSPLHF
TRBV11-2	TRBJ2-6	.	CASSGHQPISGANVLTF
TRBV5-1	TRBJ1-2	.	CASSLTGFYGYTF
TRBV7-3	TRBJ1-1	.	CASSLFGAGVETEAFF
TRBV28	TRBJ2-7	.	CASSRGDRIYEQYF
TRBV19	TRBJ1-5	.	CASGTGGFQPQHF
TRBV5-1	TRBJ2-5	.	CASSFPGGGETQYF
TRBV10-3	TRBJ2-7	.	CAITRDRASYEQYF
TRBV19	.	once	CASSIIGDSYEQYF
TRBV28	TRBJ2-7	.	CASSWGGGYEQYF
TRBV27	TRBJ2-2	.	CASCDRAGSTGELFF
TRBV29-1	TRBJ1-1	.	CSVRNTEAFF
TRBV7-9	TRBJ1-2	once	CASSLNRVGYTF
TRBV6-5	TRBJ2-7	.	CASSSTGSSYEQYF
TRBV2	TRBJ2-1	.	CAIPTGPSSYNEQFF
TRBV30	TRBJ2-1	few	CACLTSGSYNEQFF
TRBV30	TRBJ2-5	.	CAWRLLAGGPRETQYF
TRBV28	TRBJ1-2	.	CATVGQTYGYTF
TRBV16	TRBJ1-5	.	CASSQAGQGIQPQHF
TRBV27	TRBJ2-6	once	CASTRAGANVLTF
TRBV5-1	TRBJ2-7	once	CASSLVVGRGEQYF
TRBV18	TRBJ1-1	.	CASSPSQEAFF
TRBV9	TRBJ1-1	few	CASSRGDTEAFF
TRBV15	TRBJ1-2	few	CATSRDQTAYGYTF
TRBV7-9	TRBJ1-2	.	CASSLERGNYGYTF
TRBV6-5	TRBJ1-2	few	CASRAPGSYGYTF
TRBV19	TRBJ1-4	.	CASSGSTNEKLFF
TRBV5-4	TRBJ1-2	.	CASSLGASIDYGYTF
TRBV11-3	TRBJ2-1	.	CASSLEGGPYNEQFF
TRBV4-2	TRBJ2-3	.	CASSQTLAGGYTDTQYF
TRBV9	TRBJ2-2	.	CASSVGEITGELFF
TRBV19	TRBJ1-2	.	CASVDRVEGYTF
TRBV6-1	TRBJ2-7	.	CASRGTSGSYEQYF
TRBV5-6	TRBJ1-6	.	CASSLGRESSPLHF
TRBV28	TRBJ1-5	.	CASSLYGVGQPQHF
TRBV11-2	TRBJ2-4	.	CASSLRVAKNIQYF
TRBV7-9	TRBJ2-3	.	CASSVIGSGTDTQYF
TRBV19	TRBJ2-1	.	CASTSRREGFYNEQFF
TRBV19	TRBJ2-1	.	CASSIGGAKYNEQFF
TRBV5-1	TRBJ2-2	.	CASSLGTGNTGELFF